Listed here are 6 T cell receptor beta chains from one sample, sequenced in a study of OX40 agonist ivuxolimab in advanced cancers. Only in-frame clones appear in the TCRdb table, and some are missing; sequencing was by immunoSEQ multiplex PCR. The repertoire holds about 99,000 clones, with approximately 95% as singletons. The specimen was CD4+ or CD8+ T cells sorted from blood, collected in a trial of the OX40 agonist ivuxolimab. The receptors were sampled from an adult with an advanced solid tumor such as melanoma, head and neck, liver or kidney cancer.

The genes are TRBV19 and TRBJ1-2; perhaps TRBD1 as D (6 bases). Germline CDR1 reads LNHDA; CDR2 reads SQIVND (reference sequence). This CDR3 spans 14 amino acids. V was cut by 3 bases and J by 3 bases, with 11 bases left in between. The CDR3 protein is CASSIAGEDYGYTF. CDR3 coding DNA: TGTGCCAGTAGTATTGCAGGGGAGGACTATGGCTACACCTTC.

The chain couples TRBV5-1 to TRBJ1-5; tentative D call: TRBD1 (5 bases). Germline values: CDR1 SGHRS, CDR2 YFSETQ. This CDR3 has 15 residues. V dropped 2 bases and J dropped 2 bases, with 11 bases sitting between them. In DNA form, the CDR3 reads TGCGCCAGCAGCTTTGGGGGAGAAGGCAATCAGCCCCAGCATTTT. Residues: CASSFGGEGNQPQHF. Variable domain in full (rest from reference TRBV5-1 and TRBJ1-5): KAGVTQTPRYLIKTRGQQVTLSCSPISGHRSVSWYQQTPGQGLQFLFEYFSETQRNKGNFPGRFSGRQFSNSRSEMNVSTLELGDSALYLCASSFGGEGNQPQHFGDGTRLSIL.

The chain employs TRBV27 and TRBJ2-7; D may be TRBD1 (6 bases). Trimming stripped 0 bases from V and 2 bases from J, with 14 bases between. CDR3 length equals 16 residues. Germline CDR1 reads MNHEY; CDR2 reads SMNVEV (reference sequence). The CDR3 DNA follows: TGTGCCAGCAGTTTATCAGGGCAGGGGTCGCCCTACGAGCAGTACTTC. Encoded protein: CASSLSGQGSPYEQYF.

The chain employs TRBV6-1 and TRBJ2-7; TRBD2 agrees at 8 bases. The CDR3 consists of 12 residues. J was trimmed by 3 bases and V by 8 bases; bases with no gene match: 3. The germline V gene has CDR1 MNHNS and CDR2 SASEGT. CDR3 nucleotides: TGTGCCAGCGGAGCGGGAGACTACGAGCAGTACTTC. This gives the protein CASGAGDYEQYF.

This clone is medium-sized. The rearrangement joins TRBV11-2 to TRBJ2-7; 11 bases are shared with TRBD1. The CDR3 length is 13 residues. J gave up 2 bases and V 10 bases, and 4 bases lay outside the gene matches. Germline V lookup: CDR1 SGHAT, CDR2 FQNNGV. The CDR3 DNA reads as TGTGCCACCGAGGGACAGGGGGCCTACGAGCAGTACTTC. Protein product: CATEGQGAYEQYF.

This clone has a single count. This sequence joins TRBV9 and TRBJ1-2; D not resolved. There are 17 residues in the CDR3. The germline CDR1 and CDR2 sequences are SGDLS and YYNGEE. V lost 0 bases, J lost 8 bases, and 23 bases lay in between. DNA for the CDR3: TGTGCCAGCAGCGTAGCCTTGGACCCCATTGTTTCGCGGGGCTACACCTTC. Translated, it gives CASSVALDPIVSRGYTF.